Presented here are 27 T cell receptor beta chains from one specimen sequenced in a study of T-cell memory formation after mild COVID-19. TCRdb itself ran the 5' RACE reads through MiXCR, one entry per CDR3 protein. Seen here are roughly 200,000 distinct CDR3 sequences, approximately 10% observed once, and the top ten hold about 3.8%. Source material: PBMCs or a T cell subset sorted from them (not recorded which). The receptors originated from a man younger than 30 who had mild COVID-19 (a few samples of this study predate the infection). Cell type and time point are not known.

This clonotype showed up just a few times. V is TRBV25-1 and J is TRBJ2-5; TRBD1 matches 9 bases. V gave up 4 bases and J gave up 7 bases; unmatched junction bases: 13. The CDR3 totals 16 residues. The germline V gene has CDR1 MGHDK and CDR2 SYGVNS. CDR3 DNA: TGTGCCAGCAGTGCTCCCGGGACAGGGAGGTTCGGGACCCAGTACTTC. Its translation is CASSAPGTGRFGTQYF.

This clonotype was seen only a few times. One junction end does not reproduce the germline sequence, and a read error may be involved. This chain joins TRBV7-8 and TRBJ2-3; 9 bases fit TRBD2. CDR3 length: 15 residues. Germline assignment: CDR1 SGHVS and CDR2 FQNEAQ. CDR3 sequence (DNA): TGTGCCAGCAGCACATTCGGGACTAGCAGAGATACGCAGTATTTT. This translates into CASSTFGTSRDTQYF.

Ten or more counts support this clonotype. The V call is TRBV6-5, the J call TRBJ2-7, with D unclear. The length of the CDR3 is 16 residues. Trimming cost V 3 bases and J 2 bases, with 17 bases left between them. Germline V gives CDR1 MNHEY, CDR2 SVGAGI. DNA of the CDR3: TGTGCCAGCAGTTATTCCCGGGCAAGAGGAGCCTACGAGCAGTACTTC. This gives the protein CASSYSRARGAYEQYF.

The table lists this clonotype with a few counts. V usage is TRBV23-1 and J usage is TRBJ1-1; no firm D call. TRBV23-1 belongs to the ORF category, with a function that is uncertain. V was pared by 2 bases and J by 12 bases, with 13 bases between. CDR3 length: 12 amino acids. The CDR3 DNA reads as TGCGCCAGCAGTCAAAGGTTAGGGTTGACTTTCTTT. Translating it yields CASSQRLGLTFF.

V is TRBV7-2 and J is TRBJ2-2; tentatively, D is TRBD1 (6 bases). Trimming pared 5 bases from V and 0 bases from J, leaving 16 bases between. This CDR3 has 17 residues. Looked up from germline, CDR1 is SGHTA and CDR2 is FQGNSA. CDR3 residues: CASSPEAGAANTGELFF. Here the CDR3 DNA reads TGTGCCAGCAGCCCCGAGGCAGGGGCCGCGAACACCGGGGAGCTGTTTTTT.

This clonotype was counted a few times. The genes are TRBV29-1 and TRBJ1-3, with D maybe TRBD1 (5 bases). This CDR3 has 14 amino acids. V lost 6 bases and J lost 5, with 17 bases in between. Germline V gives CDR1 SQVTM, CDR2 ANQGSEA. Here the CDR3 reads CSVDPGGHRNTIYF. CDR3 coding DNA: TGCAGCGTCGACCCCGGCGGACATCGAAACACCATATATTTT. The whole variable domain, remainder taken from reference TRBV29-1 and TRBJ1-3, is SAVISQKPSRDICQRGTSLTIQCQVDSQVTMMFWYRQQPGQSLTLIATANQGSEATYESGFVIDKFPISRPNLTFSTLTVSNMSPEDSSIYLCSVDPGGHRNTIYFGEGSWLTVV.

This clonotype has just a few counts. This chain connects TRBV5-1 to TRBJ1-1; D perhaps matches TRBD1 (6 bases). Germline CDR1 SGHRS, CDR2 YFSETQ. V lost 1 base and J 6 bases, leaving 13 bases between the germline ends. The CDR3 loop spans 14 amino acids. CDR3 region: CASSLFTGRAEAFF. Written as DNA, the CDR3 is TGCGCCAGCAGCTTGTTTACAGGGCGAGCTGAAGCTTTCTTT. Full variable domain (missing parts from reference TRBV5-1 and TRBJ1-1): KAGVTQTPRYLIKTRGQQVTLSCSPISGHRSVSWYQQTPGQGLQFLFEYFSETQRNKGNFPGRFSGRQFSNSRSEMNVSTLELGDSALYLCASSLFTGRAEAFFGQGTRLTVV.

The CDR3 loop reads CASSYGSVGGSYGYTF. The CDR3 DNA reads TGTGCCAGCAGTTACGGATCGGTAGGGGGCTCCTATGGCTACACCTTC. The chain employs TRBV6-6 and TRBJ1-2; TRBD1 aligns across 7 bases. There are 16 residues in the CDR3. The ends lost 2 bases at V and 4 bases at J; junction bases unmatched: 10. From germline, CDR1 is MNHNY and CDR2 SVGAGI (reference sequence).

In its sample, this clonotype was seen a few times. This chain uses TRBV20-1 with TRBJ2-3; D is undetermined. Deletions cut 1 base from V and 4 bases from J, with 9 bases between. Germline CDR1 and CDR2: DFQATT and SNEGSKA (reference sequence). The CDR3 runs to 13 residues. This CDR3 is CSARVEGADTQYF. CDR3 nucleotides: TGCAGTGCTAGAGTCGAAGGTGCAGATACGCAGTATTTT.

The chain carries TRBV20-1 and TRBJ2-5, with D perhaps TRBD2 (5 bases). CDR1 is DFQATT and CDR2 is SNEGSKA in the germline V gene (reference sequence). The CDR3 runs to 14 residues. V was trimmed by 0 bases and J by 1 base, leaving 9 bases between them. CDR3: CSARDSRGQETQYF. The CDR3 region has the DNA TGCAGTGCTAGAGATTCACGGGGCCAAGAGACCCAGTACTTC.

This clonotype occurred many times. The gene calls are TRBV6-6 and TRBJ1-2; possible D gene TRBD1, 6 bases. Between the trimmed V and J ends, which lost 6 bases and 4 bases, there was a span of 12 bases. This CDR3 contains 13 residues. Germline lookup yields CDR1 MNHNY and CDR2 SVGAGI (reference sequence). Here the CDR3 reads CASSGDRFYGYTF. In nucleotides, the CDR3 is TGTGCCAGCAGCGGAGACAGGTTCTATGGCTACACCTTC.

In its sample, this clonotype was seen a few times. The rearrangement links TRBV5-1 to TRBJ2-5; perhaps TRBD1 as D (6 bases). V dropped 3 bases and J dropped 3 bases, with 9 bases sitting between them. The germline V gene has CDR1 SGHRS and CDR2 YFSETQ. This CDR3 contains 13 residues. In nucleotides, the CDR3 is TGCGCCAGCAGCTCCACAGGGAAAGAGACCCAGTACTTC. Translation: CASSSTGKETQYF.

In this sample, this clonotype turned up a few times. V gene TRBV5-1 combines with J gene TRBJ1-3, with a possible D match to TRBD1 (5 bases). Germline CDR1 SGHRS, CDR2 YFSETQ. Trimming left V 2 bases short and J 1 base short, with 13 bases between. The CDR3 is 16 residues long. The CDR3 region has the DNA TGCGCCAGCAGCTTAGCAGGGTGGGCTTCTGGAAACACCATATATTTT. This encodes CASSLAGWASGNTIYF.

This clonotype occurred a few times. The chain recombines TRBV29-1 with TRBJ1-1; 8 bases fit TRBD1. Germline V gene data show CDR1 as SQVTM and CDR2 as ANQGSEA. The J segment lost 5 bases and the V segment lost 4 bases, leaving 3 bases of the junction unmatched. The CDR3 has 12 residues. The chain's CDR3 is CSVARGQTEAFF. As DNA, the CDR3 is TGCAGCGTTGCCAGGGGGCAGACTGAAGCTTTCTTT.

This clonotype was detected only a few times. The chain uses TRBV19 and TRBJ2-3, with 9 bases fitting TRBD2. The CDR3 covers 16 residues. CDR1 and CDR2 (germline): LNHDA, SQIVND (reference sequence). Trimming cost V 2 bases and J 1 base; bases outside gene matches: 4. The CDR3 is CASSISRTSGTDTQYF. The CDR3 region has the DNA TGTGCCAGTAGTATATCCCGGACTAGCGGCACAGATACGCAGTATTTT.

The rearrangement links TRBV5-4 to TRBJ2-3, with 7 nucleotides matching TRBD1. The CDR3 spans 15 residues. V lost 0 bases to trimming and J lost 8 bases; unmatched junction nucleotides: 9. The germline V gene has CDR1 SGHNT and CDR2 YYREEE (reference sequence). CDR3 bases: TGTGCCAGCAGCTTGGTCCAGGGGGTGAGCCGTACGCAGTATTTT. Encoded protein: CASSLVQGVSRTQYF.

Ten or more counts support this clonotype. The rearrangement joins TRBV5-1 to TRBJ2-3; the D call may be TRBD1 or TRBD2 (5 bases each). The CDR3 totals 15 residues. The germline gives CDR1 SGHRS, CDR2 YFSETQ. V was pared by 3 bases and J by 2 bases, with 13 bases between. CDR3 in amino acids: CASSWTSGTTDTQYF. The CDR3 DNA is TGCGCCAGCAGCTGGACCTCCGGGACCACAGATACGCAGTATTTT.

The chain recombines TRBV5-1 with TRBJ2-7; possibly TRBD2 for D (7 bases). Germline loops: CDR1 SGHRS, CDR2 YFSETQ. CDR3 length: 15 amino acids. V lost 4 bases to trimming and J lost 6 bases, with 20 bases between them. CDR3 sequence: CASSPGRGPAGEQYV. The CDR3 DNA reads as TGCGCCAGCAGCCCCGGGCGGGGGCCGGCTGGCGAGCAGTACGTC.

J is TRBJ1-4 and V is TRBV6-5; 7 bases align to TRBD1. Germline trimming cut 6 bases from V and 4 bases from J; bases unmatched to any gene: 5. Germline V CDR1 and CDR2: MNHEY, SVGAGI. CDR3 size: 14 residues. CDR3 protein: CASRTGRNNEKLFF. As DNA, the CDR3 is TGTGCCAGCAGGACAGGGAGAAATAATGAAAAACTGTTTTTT.

This chain uses TRBV3-1 with TRBJ1-6; weak D call: TRBD1 (6 bases). Between the trimmed V and J ends, which lost 0 bases and 14 bases, there was a span of 14 bases. Germline CDR1 LGHDT, CDR2 YNNKEL (reference sequence). This CDR3 region has 14 residues. In DNA, the CDR3 is TGTGCCAGCAGCCAAGAGGGGACACGGAAATCCCTCCACTTT. Its protein is CASSQEGTRKSLHF. The full variable domain, in which reference TRBV3-1 and TRBJ1-6 provide the parts outside the CDR3, is DTAVSQTPKYLVTQMGNDKSIKCEQNLGHDTMYWYKQDSKKFLKIMFSYNNKELIINETVPNRFSPKSPDKAHLNLHINSLELGDSAVYFCASSQEGTRKSLHFGNGTRLTVT.

This rearrangement joins TRBV6-5 to TRBJ1-2, with 9 bases that match TRBD1. The CDR3 spans 15 residues. The V and J ends lost 6 bases and 7 bases, in that order; junction bases with no gene match: 12. Germline lookup yields CDR1 MNHEY and CDR2 SVGAGI. This CDR3 reads CASSRTGTGMSGYTF. The CDR3 DNA is TGTGCCAGCAGCCGTACCGGGACAGGGATGAGTGGCTACACCTTC.

This clonotype has a count of ten or more. The chain carries TRBV5-1 and TRBJ1-4; D is uncertain. The CDR3 sequence is 13 residues long. Germline loops: CDR1 SGHRS, CDR2 YFSETQ. Deletions cut 4 bases from V and 4 bases from J, with 8 bases between. The CDR3: CASSESFNEKLFF. The CDR3 nucleotides are TGCGCCAGCAGCGAGAGTTTTAATGAAAAACTGTTTTTT.

The chain employs TRBV7-2 and TRBJ2-1, with 7 bases lining up with TRBD2. The ends lost 5 bases at V and 8 bases at J; junction bases unmatched: 9. CDR3 size: 14 residues. The V gene's germline CDR1 is SGHTA and CDR2 FQGNSA. The CDR3 protein is CASSKGLAVDEQFF. The DNA of the CDR3 is TGTGCCAGCAGCAAAGGCCTAGCGGTTGATGAGCAGTTCTTC.

The chain combines TRBV5-4 with TRBJ2-4, with 7 bases lining up with TRBD2. Germline values: CDR1 SGHNT, CDR2 YYREEE (reference sequence). The CDR3 extends over 18 amino acids. The V segment lost 5 bases and the J segment 3 bases; nucleotides outside the gene matches: 17. The CDR3 sequence: CASRDGASGGTVKNIQYF. The CDR3 coding sequence is TGTGCCAGCAGGGACGGGGCTAGCGGAGGCACGGTCAAAAACATTCAGTACTTC.

V and J are TRBV5-4 and TRBJ2-3, with a possible D match to TRBD2 (5 bases). The CDR3 spans 15 residues. Germline assignment: CDR1 SGHNT and CDR2 YYREEE (reference sequence). V lost 4 bases, J lost 0 bases, and 12 bases lay in between. The CDR3 sequence: CASSPAPGSTDTQYF. The DNA for the CDR3 is TGTGCCAGCAGCCCCGCTCCGGGGAGCACAGATACGCAGTATTTT.

There are a few counts of this clonotype. The chain uses TRBV7-3 and TRBJ1-6; no firm D call. The ends were cut back, 1 base at V and 10 bases at J, with 8 bases in the middle. Germline V gene lookup returns CDR1 SGHTA and CDR2 FQGTGA. The CDR3 runs 13 residues. CDR3 sequence (DNA): TGTGCCAGCAGCTTAAGTTTGGCGTCACCCCTCCACTTT. It codes for CASSLSLASPLHF.

Many counts were recorded for this clonotype. The rearrangement links TRBV7-3 to TRBJ2-6, with D unclear. V dropped 1 base and J dropped 0 bases, with 1 base sitting between them. The CDR3 is made up of 14 amino acids. Germline V CDR1 and CDR2: SGHTA, FQGTGA. The CDR3 reads CASSLNSGANVLTF. CDR3 DNA: TGTGCCAGCAGCTTAAACTCTGGGGCCAACGTCCTGACTTTC.